This T cell receptor beta chain stems from a study of identical twins. Study-wide points: Insertion counts were lower in abundant cord blood beta clonotypes, a trend that memory repertoires did not show. Conclusions leaned on cross-sectional statistical analysis and did not track the same donors over time.

A single record per CDR3 protein comes from TCRdb applying MiXCR to the 5' RACE reads. Among about 240,000 distinct CDR3 sequences, approximately 12% were seen once, and the ten largest hold roughly 4%. CDR1 is SGHTA, CDR2 FQGNSA, per germline. Trimming cost V 2 bases and J 2 bases; bases outside gene matches: 5. The CDR3 consists of 15 residues. Each donor was a healthy Caucasian. This clonotype turned up a few times. Its specificity is unknown. These data are also associated with another study on yellow fever vaccine responses in identical twins. In that study: Twins showed a vaccine T cell response that reportedly seemed partly convergent, partly personalized.

V usage is TRBV7-2 and J usage is TRBJ2-7; 8 positions agree with TRBD1. The TCR comes from a woman aged 18-30 years in good health. The specimen sequenced was memory (CD45RO+) T cells sorted from blood. The CDR3 here is CASSLTGQGTYEQYF. The CDR3 coding sequence is TGTGCCAGCAGCTTAACCGGACAGGGTACCTACGAGCAGTACTTC.